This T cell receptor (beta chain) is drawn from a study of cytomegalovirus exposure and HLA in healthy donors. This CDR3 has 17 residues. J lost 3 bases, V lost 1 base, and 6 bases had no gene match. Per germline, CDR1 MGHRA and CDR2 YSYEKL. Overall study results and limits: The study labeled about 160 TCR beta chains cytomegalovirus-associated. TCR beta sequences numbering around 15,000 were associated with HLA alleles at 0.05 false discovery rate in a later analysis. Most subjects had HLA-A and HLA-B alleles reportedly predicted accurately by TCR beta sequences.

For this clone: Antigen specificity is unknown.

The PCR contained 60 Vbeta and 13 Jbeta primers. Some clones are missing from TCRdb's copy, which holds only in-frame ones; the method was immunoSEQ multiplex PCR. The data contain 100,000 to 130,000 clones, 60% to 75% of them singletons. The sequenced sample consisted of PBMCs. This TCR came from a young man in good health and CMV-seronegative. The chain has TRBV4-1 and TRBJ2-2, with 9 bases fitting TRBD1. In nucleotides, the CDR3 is TGCGCCAGCAGCCAAGGACAGGGGGGAAGTTACACCGGGGAGCTGTTTTTT. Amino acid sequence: CASSQGQGGSYTGELFF.